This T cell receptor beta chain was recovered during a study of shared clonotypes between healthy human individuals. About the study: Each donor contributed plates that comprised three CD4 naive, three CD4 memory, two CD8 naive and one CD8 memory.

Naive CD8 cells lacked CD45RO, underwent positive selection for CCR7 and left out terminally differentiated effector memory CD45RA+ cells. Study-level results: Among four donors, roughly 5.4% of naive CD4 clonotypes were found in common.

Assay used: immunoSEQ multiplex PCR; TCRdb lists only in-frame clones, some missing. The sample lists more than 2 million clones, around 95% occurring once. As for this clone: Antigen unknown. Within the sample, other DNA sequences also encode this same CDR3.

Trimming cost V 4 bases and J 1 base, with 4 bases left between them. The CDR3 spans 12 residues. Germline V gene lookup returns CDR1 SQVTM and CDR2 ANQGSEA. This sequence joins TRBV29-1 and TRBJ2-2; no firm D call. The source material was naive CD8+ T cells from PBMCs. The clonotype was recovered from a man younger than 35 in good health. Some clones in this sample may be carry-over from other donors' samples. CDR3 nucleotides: TGCAGCGTTGTAGGGAACACCGGGGAGCTGTTTTTT. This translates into CSVVGNTGELFF.